This T cell receptor beta chain was captured in a study of cytomegalovirus exposure and HLA in healthy donors. After removal of 4 bases from V and 5 bases from J, the junction contained 10 bases not matched to a gene. CDR3 length: 15 residues. Germline V CDR1 and CDR2: KGHSH, LQKENI. The PCR used 60 Vbeta and 13 Jbeta primers. Only in-frame clones appear in the TCRdb table, and some are missing; sequencing was by immunoSEQ multiplex PCR. The table for this sample gives about 200,000 clones. Sequencing was carried out using PBMCs. The chain is built from TRBV18 and TRBJ1-2; 7 bases map to TRBD1. The clonotype originates from a boy aged 5-17 years in good health and CMV-seronegative. The CDR3 spells CASSRKVQGEYGYTF. In DNA form, the CDR3 reads TGTGCCAGCTCACGAAAGGTCCAGGGGGAGTATGGCTACACCTTC.